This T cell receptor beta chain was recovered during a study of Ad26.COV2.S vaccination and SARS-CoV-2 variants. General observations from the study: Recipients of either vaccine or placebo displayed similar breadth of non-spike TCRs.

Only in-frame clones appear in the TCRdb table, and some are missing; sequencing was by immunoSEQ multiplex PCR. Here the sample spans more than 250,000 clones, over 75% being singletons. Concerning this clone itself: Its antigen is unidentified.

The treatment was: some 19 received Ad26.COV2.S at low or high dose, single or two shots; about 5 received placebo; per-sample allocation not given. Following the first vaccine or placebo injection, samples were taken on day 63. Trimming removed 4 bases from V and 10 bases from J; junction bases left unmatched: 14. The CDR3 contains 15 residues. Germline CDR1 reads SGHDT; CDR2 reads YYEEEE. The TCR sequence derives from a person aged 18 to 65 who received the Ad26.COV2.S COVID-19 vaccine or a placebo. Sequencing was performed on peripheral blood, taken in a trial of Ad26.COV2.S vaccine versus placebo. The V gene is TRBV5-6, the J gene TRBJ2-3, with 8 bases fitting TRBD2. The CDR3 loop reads CASSPGGRSKIAQYF. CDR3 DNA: TGTGCCAGCAGCCCGGGGGGGCGGAGCAAGATCGCGCAGTATTTT.